The 17 T cell receptor beta chains reported below all come from one sample, sequenced in a study of shared clonotypes between healthy human individuals. The repertoire was sequenced with immunoSEQ multiplex PCR; TCRdb's copy has only in-frame clones and lacks some. The sample shows millions of clones, 85% to 95% of them seen only once. Sequenced material: naive CD4+ T cells from PBMCs. Sample subset: CD45RA+ positively selected. The receptors here all came from a man younger than 35 in good health. Some clones in this sample may be carry-over from other donors' samples.

The CDR3 protein is CATSREASRAEAFF. The DNA for the CDR3 is TGTGCCACCAGCAGAGAGGCGAGTAGGGCTGAAGCTTTCTTT. The chain combines TRBV15 with TRBJ1-1; D is uncertain. This CDR3 spans 14 amino acids. Germline CDR1 LNHNV, CDR2 YYDKDF (reference sequence). V lost 0 bases and J lost 6, with 11 bases in between.

The chain employs TRBV7-9 and TRBJ1-1, with TRBD1 matching over 8 bases. The CDR3 has 15 amino acids. The ends lost 3 bases at V and 4 bases at J; junction bases unmatched: 7. Germline CDR1 and CDR2: SEHNR and FQNEAQ (reference sequence). The CDR3 nucleotides read TGTGCCAGCAGCTTCAGTCAGGGGGCTTTCACTGAAGCTTTCTTT. Its protein is CASSFSQGAFTEAFF.

The chain employs TRBV5-3 and TRBJ2-1; 9 positions match TRBD1. TRBV5-3 is identified as an open reading frame with a role that is uncertain. With V trimmed by 4 bases and J by 10 bases, 12 bases remained unmatched. The length of the CDR3 is 15 residues. CDR3 DNA sequence: TGTGCCAGAAGCGGAAAGGGACAGGGACCGAACGAGCAGTTCTTC. It codes for CARSGKGQGPNEQFF.

This rearrangement joins TRBV12-5 to TRBJ2-3, with TRBD1 identical over 8 bases. The germline gives CDR1 LGHNT, CDR2 FRNRAP. The ends lost 6 bases at V and 2 bases at J; junction bases unmatched: 7. The CDR3 covers 15 residues. CDR3 in DNA: TGTGCTAGTGGCACCGGGACAGGAGACACAGATACGCAGTATTTT. Encoded protein: CASGTGTGDTDTQYF.

DNA for the CDR3: TGCGCCAGCAGCGCCGGGGACAGTTGGGAAGAGACCCAGTACTTC. It encodes CASSAGDSWEETQYF. The chain uses TRBV5-1 and TRBJ2-5; 7 positions match TRBD1. Germline-derived CDR1 and CDR2 are SGHRS and YFSETQ. V trimming: 4 bases; J trimming: 3 bases; junction bases outside the gene matches: 9. The CDR3 is made up of 15 amino acids.

The V call is TRBV19, the J call TRBJ2-2; D gene ambiguous. The V end lost 2 bases, the J end lost 7 bases, and 11 bases lay between the germline ends. The CDR3 has 14 residues. The germline gives CDR1 LNHDA, CDR2 SQIVND (reference sequence). CDR3 nucleotides: TGTGCCAGTAGTATATTCGCGACTGGCGGGGAGCTGTTTTTT. The encoded protein is CASSIFATGGELFF.

The rearrangement uses TRBV5-4 and TRBJ2-5, with D perhaps given as TRBD1 or TRBD2 (5 bases each). The germline gives CDR1 SGHNT, CDR2 YYREEE (reference sequence). There are 15 residues in the CDR3. Trimming stripped 4 bases from V and 2 bases from J, with 15 bases between. The CDR3 region is CASSQPGRLQETQYF. CDR3 sequence (DNA): TGTGCCAGCAGCCAACCGGGACGCCTTCAAGAGACCCAGTACTTC.

This chain joins TRBV7-6 and TRBJ2-2; 8 nucleotides agree with TRBD1. There are 17 residues in the CDR3. Germline V CDR1 and CDR2: SGHVS, FNYEAQ. Losses at the gene ends were 0 bases for V and 4 bases for J; bases not matched to a gene: 7. CDR3 in amino acids: CASSLAEVRGRTGELFF. The CDR3 nucleotides read TGTGCCAGCAGCTTAGCCGAGGTCAGGGGGCGCACCGGGGAGCTGTTTTTT.

Only one count was recorded for this clone. The V gene is TRBV27, the J gene TRBJ2-1; D gene uncertain. V lost 0 bases and J lost 9, with 9 bases in between. The CDR3 covers 13 residues. Looked up from germline, CDR1 is MNHEY and CDR2 is SMNVEV (reference sequence). As DNA, the CDR3 is TGTGCCAGCAGTTTATCTTCGTATCTTGAGCAGTTCTTC. It yields the protein CASSLSSYLEQFF.

There are a few counts of this clone. The J gene is TRBJ2-3, the V gene TRBV2; D is undetermined. The CDR3 runs 14 residues. V shed 4 bases and J shed 1 base, with 9 bases lying between them. Germline assignment: CDR1 SNHLY and CDR2 FYNNEI. CDR3 residues: CASSVYEGTDTQYF. DNA of the CDR3: TGTGCCAGCAGTGTCTATGAGGGCACAGATACGCAGTATTTT.

The V and J genes are TRBV2 and TRBJ2-1; 11 nucleotides match TRBD2. The CDR3 runs 16 residues. V gave up 7 bases and J gave up 3 bases; unmatched junction bases: 8. In germline, CDR1 is SNHLY, CDR2 FYNNEI. This CDR3 reads CASTVTSGKVYNEQFF. The DNA for the CDR3 is TGTGCCAGCACCGTGACTAGCGGGAAGGTCTACAATGAGCAGTTCTTC.

The V and J genes are TRBV29-1 and TRBJ2-2; 14 nucleotides agree with TRBD2. V shed 6 bases and J 5 bases; nucleotides not matched to a gene: 8. The CDR3 extends over 16 amino acids. CDR1 is SQVTM, CDR2 ANQGSEA, per germline. CDR3 nucleotides: TGCAGCGTCCAGTCCGGGACTAGCGGGAGTACCGGGGAGCTGTTTTTT. Its protein product is CSVQSGTSGSTGELFF.

The chain couples TRBV10-3 to TRBJ1-2, with D maybe TRBD1 (5 bases). The CDR3 contains 14 residues. V lost 4 bases to trimming and J lost 4 bases, with 13 bases between them. Germline values: CDR1 ENHRY, CDR2 SYGVKD. The CDR3: CAISGEQEIYGYTF. CDR3 bases: TGTGCCATCAGTGGGGAACAGGAGATCTATGGCTACACCTTC.

CDR3 region: CASSSPWGTGTEHTEAFF. CDR3 nucleotide sequence: TGCGCCAGCAGCTCCCCCTGGGGGACCGGGACCGAGCACACTGAAGCTTTCTTT. The V call is TRBV5-1, the J call TRBJ1-1, with a possible D match to TRBD1 (5 bases). V lost 3 bases and J lost 3, with 24 bases in between. The CDR3 covers 18 residues. Germline V gives CDR1 SGHRS, CDR2 YFSETQ.

The gene calls are TRBV7-8 and TRBJ1-5; D is uncertain. Per the germline V gene, CDR1 is SGHVS and CDR2 is FQNEAQ. V lost 1 base, J lost 5 bases, and 9 bases lay in between. CDR3 size: 14 residues. CDR3 bases: TGTGCCAGCAGCTTAGTATATCGGGATCAGCCCCAGCATTTT. Translated: CASSLVYRDQPQHF.

J is TRBJ1-5 and V is TRBV9; D gene uncertain. The CDR3 is made up of 15 amino acids. The V end lost 4 bases, the J end lost 0 bases, and 11 bases lay between the germline ends. Germline V CDR1 and CDR2: SGDLS, YYNGEE. This chain's CDR3 is CASSPLGNSNQPQHF. The DNA of the CDR3 is TGTGCCAGCAGCCCGCTTGGGAATAGCAATCAGCCCCAGCATTTT.

The V gene is TRBV19, the J gene TRBJ1-2; D not certain. This CDR3 is 14 amino acids long. Germline assignment: CDR1 LNHDA and CDR2 SQIVND (reference sequence). The V and J ends lost 8 bases and 1 base respectively, with 14 bases between them. The CDR3 is CASRRESLNYGYTF. CDR3 nucleotides: TGTGCCAGTCGAAGGGAATCTCTTAACTATGGCTACACCTTC.